The next 31 T cell receptor beta chains were all read from a single sample in a study of early T cells in non-severe SARS-CoV-2 infection. TCRdb called the 5' RACE reads again in MiXCR, with one record for every CDR3 protein. Of 35,000 to 45,000 distinct CDR3 sequences in the sample, approximately 6.3% were seen once. The sequencing used whole blood, collected at baseline. The receptors were sampled from an adult who was a healthcare worker with PCR-confirmed SARS-CoV-2 infection or an uninfected control (not recorded which).

This clonotype was counted ten times or more. V is TRBV15 and J is TRBJ1-3; D remains ambiguous. CDR1 is LNHNV, CDR2 YYDKDF, per germline (reference sequence). The CDR3 covers 14 residues. V was cut by 1 base and J by 0 bases, with 4 bases left in between. In DNA, the CDR3 is TGTGCCACCAGCAGAGGCAGCTCTGGAAACACCATATATTTT. Translation gives CATSRGSSGNTIYF.

This clonotype has at least ten counts. The chain recombines TRBV18 with TRBJ2-1; tentatively, D is TRBD1 (5 bases). The CDR3 is 13 residues long. Looked up from germline, CDR1 is KGHSH and CDR2 is LQKENI. Between the trimmed V and J ends, which lost 4 bases and 5 bases, there was a span of 9 bases. Here the CDR3 reads CASSQGMDNEQFF. In nucleotides, the CDR3 is TGTGCCAGCTCACAGGGGATGGACAATGAGCAGTTCTTC.

With regard to this clonotype: This sequence may be a read error, since a much larger clone differs from it by one base. This rearrangement joins TRBV11-2 to TRBJ2-2; possible D gene TRBD2, 6 bases. There are 15 residues in the CDR3. Germline loops: CDR1 SGHAT, CDR2 FQNNGV. CDR3 nucleotide sequence: TGTGCCGGCAGCCGGACAACCGGGGGCACCGGGGAGCTGTTTTTT. Protein product: CAGSRTTGGTGELFF.

The table lists this clonotype with a few counts. This chain links TRBV20-1 with TRBJ2-1; 10 bases are a match to TRBD2. In germline, CDR1 is DFQATT, CDR2 SNEGSKA (reference sequence). This CDR3 has 15 residues. Trimming at V came to 2 bases and at J to 5 bases, leaving 6 bases not matched to a gene. Here the CDR3 DNA reads TGCAGTGCTAGAAGTCCTAGCGGGGGACACAATGAGCAGTTCTTC. Translation gives CSARSPSGGHNEQFF.

The J gene is TRBJ2-3, the V gene TRBV7-8; 15 bases agree with TRBD2. Germline CDR1 SGHVS, CDR2 FQNEAQ. The V segment lost 5 bases and the J segment 3 bases; nucleotides outside the gene matches: 9. This CDR3 comprises 18 residues. CDR3 region: CASSARRTSGGVTDTQYF. The CDR3 DNA sequence: TGTGCCAGCAGCGCTAGGAGGACTAGCGGGGGGGTAACAGATACGCAGTATTTT.

This chain connects TRBV28 to TRBJ1-2; D is unclear. The germline CDR1 and CDR2 sequences are MDHEN and SYDVKM. The CDR3 extends over 14 amino acids. The V end lost 4 bases, the J end lost 4 bases, and 13 bases lay between the germline ends. CDR3 amino acids: CASSSPDGLYGYTF. In DNA form, the CDR3 reads TGTGCCAGCAGTTCCCCCGACGGCCTCTATGGCTACACCTTC.

This clonotype was seen at least ten times. The chain recombines TRBV7-2 with TRBJ2-4, with D perhaps TRBD1 (6 bases). Germline assignment: CDR1 SGHTA and CDR2 FQGNSA. The CDR3 is 13 amino acids. V lost 5 bases to trimming and J lost 5 bases, with 10 bases between them. This chain's CDR3 is CASSPNRENIQYF. DNA of the CDR3: TGTGCCAGCAGCCCGAACAGGGAAAACATTCAGTACTTC.

This clonotype showed up just a few times. V gene TRBV9 combines with J gene TRBJ2-7, with a weak D call TRBD1 (5 bases). V gave up 0 bases and J gave up 6 bases, with 13 bases separating them. The CDR3 is 14 residues long. Per the germline V gene, CDR1 is SGDLS and CDR2 is YYNGEE. CDR3 DNA: TGTGCCAGCAGCGTAGTCGCAGGGTCCAGCGAGCAGTACTTC. This sequence encodes CASSVVAGSSEQYF.

This clonotype was picked up many times. V is TRBV20-1 and J is TRBJ2-5; D is ambiguous. The CDR3 totals 13 residues. Germline assignment: CDR1 DFQATT and CDR2 SNEGSKA (reference sequence). V lost 5 bases, J lost 0 bases, and 10 bases lay in between. The CDR3 DNA is TGCAGTGCTTCCTTTCTGTACCAAGAGACCCAGTACTTC. Translated: CSASFLYQETQYF.

This clonotype was found a few times. This chain connects TRBV14 to TRBJ2-1; TRBD1 matches 8 bases. This CDR3 comprises 12 residues. The germline V gene has CDR1 SGHDN and CDR2 FVKESK. Unmatched junction bases numbered 4, after V lost 2 bases and J lost 13 bases. CDR3: CASSQSGGSQFF. In DNA, the CDR3 is TGTGCCAGCAGCCAATCAGGGGGCAGTCAGTTCTTC.

This clonotype appeared many times. V is TRBV12-3 or TRBV12-4 and J is TRBJ1-2; D perhaps matches TRBD1 (5 bases). V lost 2 bases, J lost 4 bases, and 8 bases lay in between. The CDR3 extends over 13 amino acids. CDR3: CASSLQGAYGYTF. CDR3 in DNA: TGTGCCAGCAGTTTACAGGGAGCCTATGGCTACACCTTC.

This CDR3 is CSASLTGDSPLHF. The CDR3, as DNA: TGCAGTGCTAGTTTGACAGGGGACTCACCCCTCCACTTT. This chain connects TRBV20-1 to TRBJ1-6; 8 positions agree with TRBD1. The junction had 5 bases not matched to a gene; V was cut back by 3 bases and J by 10 bases. This CDR3 is built from 13 residues. CDR1 DFQATT and CDR2 SNEGSKA come from the germline V gene (reference sequence).

This clonotype has at least ten counts. The chain employs TRBV12-3 or TRBV12-4 and TRBJ1-2, with D possibly matching TRBD1 (6 bases). The CDR3 length is 14 residues. V was cut by 5 bases and J by 8 bases, with 18 bases left in between. CDR3 sequence: CASSVTGTGSGYTF. The CDR3, as DNA: TGTGCCAGCAGTGTAACAGGGACGGGAAGCGGCTACACCTTC.

J is TRBJ1-5 and V is TRBV24-1, with 7 nucleotides matching TRBD1. With 4 bases clipped from V and 3 bases from J, the junction kept 5 bases outside the gene matches. CDR1 KGHDR and CDR2 SFDVKD come from the germline V gene. The CDR3 is 15 amino acids. CDR3 residues: CATSESGGYNQPQHF. The CDR3 DNA reads as TGTGCCACCAGTGAGTCAGGGGGTTACAATCAGCCCCAGCATTTT.

The sample holds a few counts of this clonotype. The gene calls are TRBV12-3 or TRBV12-4 and TRBJ1-1, with 9 bases matching TRBD1. The CDR3 runs to 13 residues. Trimming cost V 5 bases and J 4 bases; bases outside gene matches: 2. The CDR3 loop reads CASSVTGGTEAFF. CDR3 nucleotide sequence: TGTGCCAGCAGTGTGACAGGGGGCACTGAAGCTTTCTTT.

This rearrangement joins TRBV5-1 to TRBJ2-5, with 13 bases lining up with TRBD2. Trimming removed 3 bases from V and 5 bases from J; junction bases left unmatched: 4. The CDR3 spans 15 residues. The germline V gene encodes CDR1 SGHRS and CDR2 YFSETQ. CDR3 sequence: CASSWTSGGWETQYF. The CDR3 DNA is TGCGCCAGCAGCTGGACTAGCGGGGGTTGGGAGACCCAGTACTTC.

This clonotype was picked up many times. The rearrangement uses TRBV5-6 and TRBJ2-5, with 7 bases matching TRBD2. After removal of 1 base from V and 4 bases from J, the junction contained 13 bases not matched to a gene. Germline CDR1 SGHDT, CDR2 YYEEEE. The CDR3 contains 17 residues. Here the CDR3 reads CASSLRLAEARGETQYF. In DNA, the CDR3 is TGTGCCAGCAGCTTGAGGCTAGCGGAGGCAAGGGGAGAGACCCAGTACTTC. The complete variable domain, with remaining parts taken from reference TRBV5-6 and TRBJ2-5, reads DAGVTQSPTHLIKTRGQQVTLRCSPKSGHDTVSWYQQALGQGPQFIFQYYEEEERQRGNFPDRFSGHQFPNYSSELNVNALLLGDSALYLCASSLRLAEARGETQYFGPGTRLLVL.

This clonotype was recorded at least ten times. The chain employs TRBV6-5 and TRBJ2-7, with 9 bases that match TRBD2. Losses at the gene ends were 6 bases for V and 3 bases for J; bases not matched to a gene: 6. This CDR3 has 14 amino acids. Per the germline V gene, CDR1 is MNHEY and CDR2 is SVGAGI. The CDR3 region is CASRARLAVYEQYF. The CDR3 nucleotides are TGTGCCAGCAGGGCAAGACTAGCGGTCTACGAGCAGTACTTC.

This clonotype was detected many times. This chain links TRBV18 with TRBJ2-3; D gene unclear. The CDR3 runs to 11 residues. Trimming removed 3 bases from V and 5 bases from J, with 3 bases in between. CDR1 is KGHSH and CDR2 is LQKENI in the germline V gene. In nucleotides, the CDR3 is TGTGCCAGCTCACCGGAAGATACGCAGTATTTT. This sequence encodes CASSPEDTQYF.

This clonotype was seen a few times. The rearrangement links TRBV7-2 to TRBJ1-3; D possibly corresponds to TRBD1 (6 bases). This CDR3 comprises 16 residues. V was trimmed by 5 bases and J by 4 bases, leaving 18 bases between them. Germline V gene sequence: CDR1 SGHTA, CDR2 FQGNSA. The CDR3 protein is CASSREAGADGNTIYF. The CDR3 coding sequence is TGTGCCAGCAGCCGCGAGGCAGGGGCGGACGGAAACACCATATATTTT.

At least ten counts were recorded for this clonotype. The genes are TRBV4-3 and TRBJ1-5; D remains ambiguous. Trimming shortened V by 0 bases and J by 5 bases, and 11 bases separated the two germline ends. There are 15 residues in the CDR3. Germline assignment: CDR1 LGHNA and CDR2 YSLEER. CDR3 nucleotides: TGCGCCAGCAGCCAAGATTCGGGCAAACATCAGCCCCAGCATTTT. Residues: CASSQDSGKHQPQHF.

This clonotype came up many times. This chain connects TRBV20-1 to TRBJ1-5; D might be TRBD1 (5 bases). With 0 bases removed from V and 3 bases from J, the gap between germline ends came to 15 bases. This CDR3 spans 16 amino acids. Germline values: CDR1 DFQATT, CDR2 SNEGSKA (reference sequence). CDR3 in amino acids: CSARDPGRSDNQPQHF. The CDR3 DNA is TGCAGTGCTAGAGATCCGGGACGCTCGGACAATCAGCCCCAGCATTTT.

The chain has TRBV11-3 and TRBJ2-7; 9 positions agree with TRBD1. The J segment lost 2 bases and the V segment lost 4 bases, leaving 6 bases of the junction unmatched. This CDR3 comprises 15 residues. Germline V gives CDR1 SGHNT, CDR2 YENEEA. The CDR3 DNA sequence: TGTGCCAGCAGCTCCACCGGGACAGGGACCTACGAGCAGTACTTC. This encodes CASSSTGTGTYEQYF. Supplemented by reference TRBV11-3 and TRBJ2-7, the full variable domain reads EAGVVQSPRYKIIEKKQPVAFWCNPISGHNTLYWYLQNLGQGPELLIRYENEEAVDDSQLPKDRFSAERLKGVDSTLKIQPAELGDSAVYLCASSSTGTGTYEQYFGPGTRLTVT.

The V gene is TRBV20-1, the J gene TRBJ2-7; D might be TRBD1 (5 bases). Germline CDR1 DFQATT, CDR2 SNEGSKA (reference sequence). V was trimmed by 6 bases and J by 2 bases, leaving 14 bases between them. The CDR3 runs to 13 residues. This chain's CDR3 is CSALTDNPYEQYF. CDR3 in DNA: TGCAGTGCCTTAACGGACAATCCCTACGAGCAGTACTTC.

As for this clonotype: Since a much larger clone is just one base distant, this may be a read error. The rearrangement joins TRBV29-1 to TRBJ1-2; D perhaps matches TRBD1 (5 bases). The V gene lost 6 bases and the J gene lost 4 bases, with 15 bases spanning the gap. CDR1 and CDR2 from the germline V gene are SQVTM and ANQGSEA. This CDR3 has 13 amino acids. As DNA, the CDR3 is TGCAGCGTACGGGACCTCGGAGCCTATGGCTACACCTTC. Amino acids: CSVRDLGAYGYTF.

This clonotype occurred a few times. This chain uses TRBV2 with TRBJ2-7; TRBD2 agrees at 12 bases. CDR3 length: 14 residues. The V gene's germline CDR1 is SNHLY and CDR2 FYNNEI. V was pared by 5 bases and J by 2 bases, with 1 base of the junction left unmatched. CDR3 in DNA: TGTGCCAGCAGTCTAGCGGGGGGGGCCTACGAGCAGTACTTC. Residues: CASSLAGGAYEQYF.

This clonotype was counted a few times. The chain employs TRBV12-3 or TRBV12-4 and TRBJ1-5; D not certain. V dropped 8 bases and J dropped 9 bases, with 14 bases sitting between them. This CDR3 spans 12 amino acids. CDR3 sequence: CASGTGQGPQHF. The CDR3 DNA sequence: TGTGCCAGCGGTACGGGTCAAGGGCCCCAGCATTTT.

This clonotype was seen repeatedly, ten times or more. J is TRBJ2-7 and V is TRBV6-2 or TRBV6-3, with D unresolved. CDR3 size: 13 residues. The V gene's germline CDR1 is MNHEY and CDR2 SVGEGT. Between the trimmed V and J ends, which lost 0 bases and 0 bases, there was a span of 3 bases. The DNA for the CDR3 is TGTGCCAGCAGTTACTCTGACTCCTACGAGCAGTACTTC. Protein product: CASSYSDSYEQYF.

This clonotype was seen at least ten times. CDR3: CASKGRVWGYTF. CDR3 in DNA: TGTGCCAGCAAAGGGAGGGTCTGGGGCTACACCTTC. This chain joins TRBV27 and TRBJ1-2; D gene uncertain. The CDR3 length is 12 residues. Germline lookup yields CDR1 MNHEY and CDR2 SMNVEV (reference sequence). Between the trimmed V and J ends, which lost 7 bases and 8 bases, there was a span of 14 bases.

Ten or more counts support this clonotype. The genes are TRBV5-1 and TRBJ2-5, with a possible D match to TRBD1 (6 bases). V dropped 4 bases and J dropped 2 bases, with 15 bases sitting between them. CDR1 is SGHRS, CDR2 YFSETQ, per germline. CDR3 size: 15 residues. The CDR3 DNA follows: TGCGCCAGCAGCACCGGACAGAAAACACAAGAGACCCAGTACTTC. Translated: CASSTGQKTQETQYF.

The table lists this clonotype with many counts. The chain has TRBV20-1 and TRBJ2-7, with a possible D match to TRBD2 (5 bases). Germline V lookup: CDR1 DFQATT, CDR2 SNEGSKA (reference sequence). V lost 2 bases to trimming and J lost 2 bases, with 19 bases between them. CDR3 length: 16 residues. The CDR3, as DNA: TGCAGTGCTAGACCAAAGGGCGGACTCTTTACCTACGAGCAGTACTTC. Translated, it gives CSARPKGGLFTYEQYF.